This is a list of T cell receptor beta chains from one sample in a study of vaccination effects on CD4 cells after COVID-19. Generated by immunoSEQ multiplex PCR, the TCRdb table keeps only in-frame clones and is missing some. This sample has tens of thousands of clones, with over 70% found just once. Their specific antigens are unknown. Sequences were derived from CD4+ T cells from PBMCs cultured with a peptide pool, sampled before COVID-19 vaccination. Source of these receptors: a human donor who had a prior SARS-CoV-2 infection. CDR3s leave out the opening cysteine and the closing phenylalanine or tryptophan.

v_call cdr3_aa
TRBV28 ASSLARGRYEQY
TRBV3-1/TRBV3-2 ASSLRREYNEQF
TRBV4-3 ASSQGLAGYNEQF
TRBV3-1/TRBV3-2 ASSQVFASAGNYEQY
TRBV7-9 AWGVLRRPIQQF
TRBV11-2 ASSSGLGVMNTGELF
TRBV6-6 ASTPSPARSGNTIY
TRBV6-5 ASGQTQETQY
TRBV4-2 ASSQDVRQGANTEAF
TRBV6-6 ASSYTDRYTEAF
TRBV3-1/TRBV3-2 ASSQASPTGEQY
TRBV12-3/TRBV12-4 ASSLGNNQPQH
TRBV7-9 ASSLVEGTQY
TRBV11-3 ATSTPQETQY
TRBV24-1 ATSDSTGTSGGTGEQY
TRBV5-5 ASSPRQGLTEAF
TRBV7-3 ASSLMAGLAGHGELF
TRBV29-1 SVRGTDNNYGYT
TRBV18 ASSSGLAGGDEQF
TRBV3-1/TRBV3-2 ASSPEGRDRAGEQY
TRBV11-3 ASSLGGVSTDTQY
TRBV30 AWSPGTSLDTQY
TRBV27 ASSRNRGADTGELF
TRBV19 ASSIAQGVSYEQY
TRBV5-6 ASSLQGGVQETQY
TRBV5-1 ASSSWTSGRGDEQY
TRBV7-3 ASSPGNSGSSYEQY
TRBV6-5 ASSYETALNSPLH
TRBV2 ASTKQQYEQY
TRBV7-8 ASSLAVPGSRTSAWY
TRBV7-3 ASSSRPVAGAEQF
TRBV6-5 ASSYAVGIPLGYT
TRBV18 ASSPLRSEETQY
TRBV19 ASSQTDRDPSDTQY
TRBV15 ATSREQGDAGELF
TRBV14 ASSSGPSYGYT
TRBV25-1 ASSVGGGNTGELF
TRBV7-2 ASSGGLFRNEQF
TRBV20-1 SASLGTGGREQY
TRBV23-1 ASSQEYQVEGTSTEAF
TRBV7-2 ASSLRSGEETQY
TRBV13 ASSSAGTDTQY
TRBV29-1 SALDTGEKLF
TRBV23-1 ASSLAHGADTEAF
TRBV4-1 ASSQSGTGVYEQY
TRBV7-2 ASSQGAQASGNTIY
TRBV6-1 ASSGRTGVSRETQY
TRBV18 ASSPPTSGPYNEQF
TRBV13 ASSYPFRETQY
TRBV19 ASSAGLAGGPFRGELF